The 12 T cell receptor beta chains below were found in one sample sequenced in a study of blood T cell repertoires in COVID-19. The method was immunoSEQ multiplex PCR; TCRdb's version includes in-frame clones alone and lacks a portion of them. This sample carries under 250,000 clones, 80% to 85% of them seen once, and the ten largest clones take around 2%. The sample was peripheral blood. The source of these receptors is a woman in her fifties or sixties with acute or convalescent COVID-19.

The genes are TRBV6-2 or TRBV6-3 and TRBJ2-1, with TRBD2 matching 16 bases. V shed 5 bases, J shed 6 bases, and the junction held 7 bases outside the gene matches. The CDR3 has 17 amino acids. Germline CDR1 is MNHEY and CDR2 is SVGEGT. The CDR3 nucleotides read TGTGCCAGCAGTGCGAGGGGACTAGCGGGGGGGCGCAATGAGCAGTTCTTC. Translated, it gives CASSARGLAGGRNEQFF.

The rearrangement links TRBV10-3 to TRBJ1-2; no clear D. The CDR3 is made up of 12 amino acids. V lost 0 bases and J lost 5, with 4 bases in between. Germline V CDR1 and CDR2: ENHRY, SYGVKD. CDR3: CAISESSYGYTF. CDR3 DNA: TGTGCCATCAGTGAGTCTTCTTATGGCTACACCTTC.

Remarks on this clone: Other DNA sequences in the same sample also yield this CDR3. The CDR3 sequence: CASSQAGDTEAFF. The CDR3, as DNA: TGCGCCAGCAGCCAAGCAGGGGACACTGAAGCTTTCTTT. This sequence joins TRBV4-1 and TRBJ1-1, with TRBD1 as a possible D gene (6 bases). V lost 1 base, J lost 3 bases, and 6 bases lay in between. This CDR3 has 13 residues. Germline CDR1 MGHRA, CDR2 YSYEKL.

This chain's CDR3 is CASSVTGQAYNEQFF. Written as DNA, the CDR3 is TGTGCCAGCAGCGTCACAGGACAGGCCTACAATGAGCAGTTCTTC. The J gene is TRBJ2-1, the V gene TRBV9; TRBD1 matches at 7 bases. The CDR3 runs to 15 residues. CDR1 SGDLS and CDR2 YYNGEE come from the germline V gene. Germline trimming cut 2 bases from V and 2 bases from J; bases unmatched to any gene: 4.

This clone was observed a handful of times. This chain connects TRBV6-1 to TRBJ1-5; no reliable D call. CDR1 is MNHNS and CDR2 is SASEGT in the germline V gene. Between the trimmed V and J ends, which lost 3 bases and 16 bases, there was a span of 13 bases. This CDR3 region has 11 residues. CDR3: CASSESSILHF. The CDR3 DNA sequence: TGTGCCAGCAGTGAGAGCTCAATCCTTCATTTT.

The CDR3 loop reads CASSDRARNQPQHF. The CDR3 DNA follows: TGTGCCAGCAGTGACAGGGCTCGAAATCAGCCCCAGCATTTT. The V and J genes are TRBV6-2 or TRBV6-3 and TRBJ1-5; 7 positions match TRBD1. The CDR3 runs 14 residues. Germline CDR1 reads MNHEY; CDR2 reads SVGEGT. V lost 5 bases and J lost 4; bases outside the gene matches: 5.

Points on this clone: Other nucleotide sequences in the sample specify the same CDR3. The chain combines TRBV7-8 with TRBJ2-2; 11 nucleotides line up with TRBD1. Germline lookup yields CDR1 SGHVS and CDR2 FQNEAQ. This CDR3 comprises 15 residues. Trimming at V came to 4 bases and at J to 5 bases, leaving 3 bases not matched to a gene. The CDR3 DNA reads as TGTGCCAGCAGCTCCGGACAGGGGGCAACCGGGGAGCTGTTTTTT. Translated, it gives CASSSGQGATGELFF.

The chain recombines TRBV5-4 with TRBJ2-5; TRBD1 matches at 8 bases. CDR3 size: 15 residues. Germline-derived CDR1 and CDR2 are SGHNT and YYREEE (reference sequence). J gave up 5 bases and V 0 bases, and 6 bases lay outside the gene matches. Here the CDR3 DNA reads TGTGCCAGCAGCTTGGTGGGGACAGGAGGGGAGACCCAGTACTTC. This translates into CASSLVGTGGETQYF.

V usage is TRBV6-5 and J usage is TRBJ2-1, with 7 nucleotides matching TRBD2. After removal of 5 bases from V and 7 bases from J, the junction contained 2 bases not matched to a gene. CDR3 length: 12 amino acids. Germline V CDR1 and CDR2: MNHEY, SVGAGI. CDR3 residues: CASSRAGNEQFF. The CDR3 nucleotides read TGTGCCAGCAGTCGAGCGGGGAATGAGCAGTTCTTC.

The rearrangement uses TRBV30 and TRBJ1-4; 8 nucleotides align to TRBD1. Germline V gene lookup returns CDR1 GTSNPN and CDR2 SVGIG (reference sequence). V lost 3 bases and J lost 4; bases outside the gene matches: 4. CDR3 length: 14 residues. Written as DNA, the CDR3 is TGTGCCTGGAGAGGACAGGGTTATAATGAAAAACTGTTTTTT. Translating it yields CAWRGQGYNEKLFF.

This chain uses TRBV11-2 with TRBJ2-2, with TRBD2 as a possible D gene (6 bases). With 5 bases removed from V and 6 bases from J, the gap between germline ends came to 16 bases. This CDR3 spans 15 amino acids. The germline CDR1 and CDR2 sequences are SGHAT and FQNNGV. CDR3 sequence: CASSPQEGWAGELFF. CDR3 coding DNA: TGTGCCAGCAGCCCCCAGGAGGGGTGGGCCGGGGAGCTGTTTTTT.

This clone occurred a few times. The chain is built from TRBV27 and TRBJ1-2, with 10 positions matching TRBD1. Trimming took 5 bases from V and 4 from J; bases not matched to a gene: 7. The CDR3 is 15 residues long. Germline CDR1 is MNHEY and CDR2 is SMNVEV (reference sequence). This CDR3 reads CASSDRTGGSYGYTF. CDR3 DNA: TGTGCCAGCAGTGACCGGACAGGGGGAAGCTATGGCTACACCTTC.